Sequencing of this T cell receptor beta chain was carried out in a study of cytomegalovirus exposure and HLA in healthy donors (TCRdb year 2017). General notes on the study: An earlier analysis of about 530 of the donors reported about 280 Gb of sequence data and 90 million to 120 million unique TCR beta sequences obtained from around 170 million T cells. An early release that covered approximately 600 HLA-typed donors contained approximately 300 gigabases of sequencing data and 85 million to 100 million unique TCR sequences. Among the roughly 400 genotyped donors, around 81% belonged to the genetic ancestry cluster associated with self-reported Caucasian donors. The study aimed to test whether signatures of past pathogen exposure could be identified by cataloging public T cell receptors. Using immunosequencing, the study profiled T cell repertoires from 500 to 800 subjects and related those repertoires to cytomegalovirus serostatus. A separate validation cohort of approximately 120 different subjects was used in addition to the 666-subject first cohort. The study combined high-throughput TCR immunosequencing, statistical association of individual TCRs with disease status, and machine learning to predict cytomegalovirus infection status. In a later analysis, previously published TCR beta repertoires from 670 or so donors were re-analyzed and high-resolution HLA genotyping was added so that TCR occurrence patterns could be studied. The later analysis used no new phenotypic data to find candidate immune exposures, relying instead on TCR beta sequences and their occurrence across donors. In an earlier analysis of several hundred of the donors, high-throughput TCR beta sequencing was used to judge whether each TCR beta V gene segment behaved as functional or pseudogenic. Alongside the repertoire data, information on donor age, sex, ethnicity and CMV serostatus was compiled. A later genetic analysis took genome-wide SNP genotypes for 398 of the 666 donors and used that subset as a discovery cohort. Every repertoire in the discovery cohort had been generated on one and the same sequencing platform. Class I and class II HLA loci were covered by the typing at four-digit resolution. Typing coverage varied by locus: about 620-630 donors for A, B, C, DRB1 and DQB1; 500 to 550 for DQA1; over 600 for DPA1; roughly 450 for DPB1. Several DR-DQ haplotypes were handled as single units for association and clustering, since linkage in the cohort was strong. Among a few hundred genotyped donors of the cohort, an average of approximately 230,000 unique TCR beta nucleotide sequences were sequenced per donor, 15% to 20% of them non-productive. On the study overall, not on this receptor specifically: In a later analysis, 15,000 to 20,000 TCR beta sequences were associated with specific HLA alleles at a false discovery rate of 0.05. Linkage disequilibrium might explain the correlated functional status among segregating V segments, but an unknown experimental factor could not be excluded. A later analysis found that TCR association rates varied across HLA loci, with DRB1 alleles showing the most associated TCRs and HLA-C alleles the fewest. The study listed 150 to 200 TCR beta chains as associated with cytomegalovirus. The classifier was reported to diagnose cytomegalovirus status with high specificity and sensitivity in both the original cohort and the validation cohort. A cluster of highly shared sequence variants was judged likely to represent a technical artifact of the sequencing pipeline. In an earlier analysis of some 500 of the donors, most TCR beta V segments appeared in productive rearrangements about 90% or about 30% of the time, broadly matching IMGT annotations. Sequencing depth was assumed to be roughly uniform across donors in the presence/absence analyses, though that assumption may not hold. In a later analysis, HLA-associated TCR beta chains were found to be more clonally expanded and to have lower generation probabilities than equally common non-associated chains. Several of the top co-occurrence clusters appeared to be linked to parvovirus B19, influenza, CMV and Epstein-Barr virus, according to a later analysis. Because HLA typing was missing for some donors at each locus, association tests included only the typed subset. While some public TCRs were present in many individuals, most TCR sequences turned up only very rarely across donors. When HLA alleles, especially DR and DQ, strongly co-occurred, attributing TCR associations to individual alleles was difficult. Compared with the approximately 700-donor mean, donors in an Asian-associated ancestry cluster had fewer N-insertions in productive TCRs, according to a later genetic analysis. The earlier analysis of about 600 of the donors excluded some 15 rarely observed V segments, including chromosome 9 orphons, because counts were too low. Immune exposure information for the cohort was limited to CMV serostatus. It was suggested by the authors that the approach could potentially be generalized to other disease states and immunological phenotypes. In a later genetic analysis, a missense DCLRE1C variant was associated with V-gene and J-gene trimming of TCR beta chains, and the association was replicated in an independent cohort. A few of the identified cytomegalovirus-associated TCR beta chains were confirmed in vitro to be specific for cytomegalovirus antigens. Most CMV-associated TCR beta chains appeared to be HLA-restricted in a later analysis, and the HLA associations seemed to be driven largely by CMV exposure. This cohort had only TCR beta chains sequenced, and the lack of alpha or paired-chain data limited which features could be detected. A further reported finding was that TCR beta sequences accurately predicted the HLA-A and HLA-B alleles for most subjects in the first cohort. Some IMGT-functional V segments, including TRBV6-2 and TRBV6-3, could not be distinguished by the 87-base-pair reads and were therefore excluded.

Libraries were built with the immunoSEQ multiplex PCR assay. A mixture of 60 forward primers for TCR Vbeta segments and 13 reverse primers for TCR Jbeta segments was used in the multiplex PCR. A multiplex PCR assay on genomic DNA amplified the CDR3 region of rearranged TCR beta genes. On the Illumina HiSeq System, the amplified TCR beta libraries were sequenced as 87-base-pair reads. Turning to the authors' computational methods: A later analysis tallied roughly 76 million unique TCR beta chains across the 640 or so repertoires, and about 10 million of those chains were shared by two or more donors. Raw reads were error-corrected and collapsed into unique sequences with a nearest-neighbor algorithm that merged closely related sequences to remove PCR and sequencing errors. CDR3 sequences were aligned to IMGT reference sequences to assign V, D and J gene segments. For a sequence to be retained, a match of at least six nucleotides was required to both a V gene segment and a J gene segment. A rearrangement counted as productive if the CDR3 had no stop codons and remained in frame with V and J, and every other rearrangement counted as non-productive. CDR3 was defined by IMGT convention, running from the second conserved V-encoded cysteine to the conserved J-encoded phenylalanine. The earlier analysis of a few hundred of the donors excluded sequences that lacked an unambiguous match to a single V gene segment. An earlier analysis of 450 to 650 of the donors called V segments functional above 56.7% productive rearrangements and segregating when the between-donor standard deviation exceeded 5%. A statistical classification framework was developed to diagnose cytomegalovirus status using the catalog of TCR beta chain sequences. A later analysis assigned V and J genes by comparing TCR nucleotide sequences with IMGT/GENE-DB human TR gene sequences. In a later analysis, CDR3 sequences and most-parsimonious VDJ recombination scenarios were assigned using the TCRdist pipeline. A later analysis defined each TCR beta chain by its CDR3 amino acid sequence plus V-gene family, and excluded reads lacking a unique V-gene family. A later analysis removed several hundred highly shared, low-generation-probability nucleotide sequences to deal with suspected cross-contamination and a sequencing artifact. In a later analysis, a clonal expansion index was calculated for each public chain from normalized within-repertoire ranks of inferred template counts. In a later analysis, generation probabilities were computed with a VDJ recombination model fitted to out-of-frame rearrangements, and the resulting probabilities were checked against IGoR. Hypergeometric tests were used in a later analysis to score TCR-TCR, TCR-HLA and TCR-CMV co-occurrence, with a repertoire-size bias correction applied to the TCR pairs. In a later analysis, false discovery rates were estimated by permuting HLA or CMV assignments 20 times. In a later analysis, co-occurring TCRs were grouped with DBSCAN, and TCRdist sequence similarity was added when clustering was performed within HLA-allele-positive subsets. For co-occurrence clustering, repertoires with fewer than 30,000 or more than 120,000 public chains were excluded, along with five repertoires with anomalous nucleotide sharing. In TCRdb, the immuneACCESS table is reduced to in-frame sequences with V and J assigned. These tables do not hold every clone; where another copy was compared, an unresolved V gene accounts for under half, and the others remain unexplained. V and J calls and clone size are as listed in that table; D and trimming were resolved from the DNA. The sample table records some 130,000 clones; approximately 87% of these occur just once. Roughly 5.2% of the sample is taken by the ten largest.

The cohort comprised 666 healthy bone marrow donors. At the time of sampling, all cohort members were nominally healthy, though unrecorded immune exposures were likely present. The donor tested CMV seronegative, placing the donor among the 350 to 400 seronegative members of the cohort. A peripheral blood sample was provided by each donor, and peripheral blood mononuclear cells were used for TCR beta sequencing. Genomic DNA was extracted from the blood cell samples with the Qiagen DNeasy Blood Extraction Kit. This clone was recorded only once. Its antigen remains unidentified. Base qualities were left out, and no much larger clone turns up one base away. CDR1 MDHEN and CDR2 SYDVKM were looked up in the germline V gene. Trimming takes 2 bases from V and 3 bases from J, and the germline ends sit 17 bases apart. The CDR3 goes from the cysteine to the phenylalanine over 16 residues. The sequence is cut down to CDR3 DNA, 48 bases in frame from base 1.

Sample: PBMCs. The chain uses TRBV28 and TRBJ2-7; D gene: possibly TRBD1, on 7 matching bases. This TCR was recovered from a woman aged 30 to 39 in good health and CMV-seronegative. The base sequence is TGTGCCAGCAGTTTACGAGGAGGGACAGTAAACTACGAGCAGTACTTC. This codes for CASSLRGGTVNYEQYF.